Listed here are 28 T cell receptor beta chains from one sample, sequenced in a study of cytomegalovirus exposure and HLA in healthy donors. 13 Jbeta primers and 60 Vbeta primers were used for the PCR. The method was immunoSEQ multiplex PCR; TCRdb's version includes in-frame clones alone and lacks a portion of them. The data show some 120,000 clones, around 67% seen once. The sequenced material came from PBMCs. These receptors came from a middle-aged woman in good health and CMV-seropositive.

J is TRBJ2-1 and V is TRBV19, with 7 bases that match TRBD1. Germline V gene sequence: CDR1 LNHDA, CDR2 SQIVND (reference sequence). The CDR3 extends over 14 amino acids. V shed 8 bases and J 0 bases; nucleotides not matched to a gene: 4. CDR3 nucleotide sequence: TGTGCCAGTGAGGACAGGAGCTCCTACAATGAGCAGTTCTTC. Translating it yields CASEDRSSYNEQFF.

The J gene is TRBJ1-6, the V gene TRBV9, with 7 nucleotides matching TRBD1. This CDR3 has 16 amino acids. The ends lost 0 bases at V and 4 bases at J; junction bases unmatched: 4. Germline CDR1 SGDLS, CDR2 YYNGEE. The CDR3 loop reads CASSVVGDSYNSPLHF. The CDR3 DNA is TGTGCCAGCAGCGTAGTTGGGGACAGTTATAATTCACCCCTCCACTTT.

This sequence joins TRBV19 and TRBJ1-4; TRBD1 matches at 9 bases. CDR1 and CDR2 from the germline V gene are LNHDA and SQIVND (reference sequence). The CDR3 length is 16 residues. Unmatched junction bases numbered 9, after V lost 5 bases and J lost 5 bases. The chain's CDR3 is CASSLTRDRANEKLFF. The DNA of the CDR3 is TGTGCCAGTAGTTTAACGCGGGACAGGGCAAATGAAAAACTGTTTTTT.

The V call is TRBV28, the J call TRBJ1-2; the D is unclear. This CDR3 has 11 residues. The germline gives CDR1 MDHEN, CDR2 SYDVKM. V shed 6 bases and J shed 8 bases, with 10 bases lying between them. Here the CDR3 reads CASRTVEGYTF. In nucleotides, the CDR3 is TGTGCCAGCAGGACGGTGGAGGGCTACACCTTC.

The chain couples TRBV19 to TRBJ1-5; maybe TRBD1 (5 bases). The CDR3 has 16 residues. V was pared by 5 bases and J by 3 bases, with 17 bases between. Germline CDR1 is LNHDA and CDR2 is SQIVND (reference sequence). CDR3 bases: TGTGCCAGTAGTCTTAGGTCGGCAGGGCTCAATCAGCCCCAGCATTTT. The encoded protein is CASSLRSAGLNQPQHF.

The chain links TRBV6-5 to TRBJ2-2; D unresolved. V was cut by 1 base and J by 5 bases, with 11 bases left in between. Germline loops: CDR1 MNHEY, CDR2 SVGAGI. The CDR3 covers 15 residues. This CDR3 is CASSYYRSRTGELFF. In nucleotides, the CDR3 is TGTGCCAGCAGTTACTACAGATCTCGGACCGGGGAGCTGTTTTTT.

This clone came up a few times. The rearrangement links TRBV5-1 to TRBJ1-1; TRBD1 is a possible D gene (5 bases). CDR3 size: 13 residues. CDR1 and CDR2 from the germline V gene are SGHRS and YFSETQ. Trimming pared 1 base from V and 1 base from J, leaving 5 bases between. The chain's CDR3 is CASSLTGNTEAFF. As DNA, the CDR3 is TGCGCCAGCAGCTTGACAGGGAACACTGAAGCTTTCTTT.

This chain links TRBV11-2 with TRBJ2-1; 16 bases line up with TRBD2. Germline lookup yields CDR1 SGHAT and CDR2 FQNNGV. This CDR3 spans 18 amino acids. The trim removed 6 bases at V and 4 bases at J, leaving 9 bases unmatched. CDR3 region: CASRAGLAGGSSYNEQFF. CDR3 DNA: TGTGCCAGCAGGGCGGGACTAGCGGGAGGGTCGTCTTACAATGAGCAGTTCTTC. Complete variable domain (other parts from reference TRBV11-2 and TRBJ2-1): EAGVAQSPRYKIIEKRQSVAFWCNPISGHATLYWYQQILGQGPKLLIQFQNNGVVDDSQLPKDRFSAERLKGVDSTLKIQPAKLEDSAVYLCASRAGLAGGSSYNEQFFGPGTRLTVL.

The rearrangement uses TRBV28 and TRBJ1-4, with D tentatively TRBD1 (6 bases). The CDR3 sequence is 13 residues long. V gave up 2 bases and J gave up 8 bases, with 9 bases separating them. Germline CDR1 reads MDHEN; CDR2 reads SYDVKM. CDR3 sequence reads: CASSLLQGEKLFF. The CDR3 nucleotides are TGTGCCAGCAGTTTACTCCAGGGGGAAAAACTGTTTTTT.

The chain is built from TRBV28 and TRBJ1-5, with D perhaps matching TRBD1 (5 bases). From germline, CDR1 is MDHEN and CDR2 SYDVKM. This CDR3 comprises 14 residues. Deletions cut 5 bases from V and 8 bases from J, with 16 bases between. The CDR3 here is CASSGAGRVKPQHF. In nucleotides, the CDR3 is TGTGCCAGCAGTGGGGCGGGACGGGTTAAGCCCCAGCATTTT.

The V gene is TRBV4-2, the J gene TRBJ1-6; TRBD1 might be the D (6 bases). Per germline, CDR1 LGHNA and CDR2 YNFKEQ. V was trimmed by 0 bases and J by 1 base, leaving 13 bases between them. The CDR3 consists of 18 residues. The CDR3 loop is CASSQEGGGASYNSPLHF. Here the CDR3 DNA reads TGTGCCAGCAGCCAAGAAGGTGGGGGCGCATCCTATAATTCACCCCTCCACTTT.

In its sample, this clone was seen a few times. The CDR3 sequence is CASSHRDVSGTQYF. DNA for the CDR3: TGTGCCAGCAGCCACCGGGATGTATCGGGCACGCAGTATTTT. The rearrangement uses TRBV7-6 and TRBJ2-3, with D maybe TRBD2 (5 bases). The ends were cut back, 5 bases at V and 9 bases at J, with 18 bases in the middle. CDR3 length: 14 residues. Per germline, CDR1 SGHVS and CDR2 FNYEAQ.

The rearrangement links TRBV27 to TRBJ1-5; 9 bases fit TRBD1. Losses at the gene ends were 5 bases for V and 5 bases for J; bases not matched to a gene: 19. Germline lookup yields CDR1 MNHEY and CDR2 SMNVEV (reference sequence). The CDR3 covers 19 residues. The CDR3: CASSPSPARTGAMYQPQHF. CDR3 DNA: TGTGCCAGCAGTCCATCCCCCGCCCGGACAGGGGCCATGTATCAGCCCCAGCATTTT.

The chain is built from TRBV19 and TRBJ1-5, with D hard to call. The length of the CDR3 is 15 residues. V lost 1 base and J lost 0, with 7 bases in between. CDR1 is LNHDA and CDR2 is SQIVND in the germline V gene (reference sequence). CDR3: CASSIGAYSNQPQHF. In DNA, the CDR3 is TGTGCCAGTAGTATAGGTGCGTATAGCAATCAGCCCCAGCATTTT.

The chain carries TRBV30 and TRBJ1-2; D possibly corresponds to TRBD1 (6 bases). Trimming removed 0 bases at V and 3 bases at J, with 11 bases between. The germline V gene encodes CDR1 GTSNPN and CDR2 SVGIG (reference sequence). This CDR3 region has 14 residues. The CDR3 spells CAWSVGGGDYGYTF. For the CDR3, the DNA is TGTGCCTGGAGTGTAGGGGGGGGCGACTATGGCTACACCTTC.

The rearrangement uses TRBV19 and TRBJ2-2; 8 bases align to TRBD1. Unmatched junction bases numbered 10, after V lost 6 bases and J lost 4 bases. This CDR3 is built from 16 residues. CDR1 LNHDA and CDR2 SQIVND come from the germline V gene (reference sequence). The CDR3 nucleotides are TGTGCCAGTAGGGGGGCCGGGACAGGAAGCACCGGGGAGCTGTTTTTT. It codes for CASRGAGTGSTGELFF.

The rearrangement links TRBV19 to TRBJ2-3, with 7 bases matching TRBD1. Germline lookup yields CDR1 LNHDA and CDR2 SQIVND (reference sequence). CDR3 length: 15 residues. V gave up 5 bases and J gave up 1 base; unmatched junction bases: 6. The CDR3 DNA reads TGTGCCAGTAGTTCCCCCGACAGGGGCACAGATACGCAGTATTTT. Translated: CASSSPDRGTDTQYF.

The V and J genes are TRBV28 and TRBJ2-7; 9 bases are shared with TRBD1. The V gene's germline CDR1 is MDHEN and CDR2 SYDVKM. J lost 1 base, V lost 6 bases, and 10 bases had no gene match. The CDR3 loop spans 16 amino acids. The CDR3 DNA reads TGTGCCAGCAGGCTCTCTGGGGGGACAGGGTCCTACGAGCAGTACTTC. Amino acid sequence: CASRLSGGTGSYEQYF.

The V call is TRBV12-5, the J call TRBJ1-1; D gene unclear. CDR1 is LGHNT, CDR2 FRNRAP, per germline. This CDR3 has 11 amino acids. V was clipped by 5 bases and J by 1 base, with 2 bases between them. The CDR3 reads CASGRNTEAFF. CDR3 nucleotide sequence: TGTGCTAGTGGTCGGAACACTGAAGCTTTCTTT.

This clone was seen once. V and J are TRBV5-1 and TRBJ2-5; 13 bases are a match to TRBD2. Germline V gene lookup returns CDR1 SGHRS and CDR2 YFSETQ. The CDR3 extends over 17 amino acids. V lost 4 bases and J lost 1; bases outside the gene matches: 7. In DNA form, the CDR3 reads TGCGCCAGCAGCGGACTAGCGGGAGTTCGCTCCCAAGAGACCCAGTACTTC. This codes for CASSGLAGVRSQETQYF.

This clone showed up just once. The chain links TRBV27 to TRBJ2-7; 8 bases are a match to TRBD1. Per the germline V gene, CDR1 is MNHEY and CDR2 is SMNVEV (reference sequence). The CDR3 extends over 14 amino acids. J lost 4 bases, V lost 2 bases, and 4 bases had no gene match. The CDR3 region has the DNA TGTGCCAGCAGTTTAAGGACAGGGCTTTACGAGCAGTACTTC. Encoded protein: CASSLRTGLYEQYF.

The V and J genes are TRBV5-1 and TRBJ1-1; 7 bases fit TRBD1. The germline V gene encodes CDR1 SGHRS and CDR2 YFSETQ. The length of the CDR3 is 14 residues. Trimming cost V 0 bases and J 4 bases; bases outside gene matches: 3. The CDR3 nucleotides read TGCGCCAGCAGCTTGGCACAGGGGATCACTGAAGCTTTCTTT. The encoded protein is CASSLAQGITEAFF.

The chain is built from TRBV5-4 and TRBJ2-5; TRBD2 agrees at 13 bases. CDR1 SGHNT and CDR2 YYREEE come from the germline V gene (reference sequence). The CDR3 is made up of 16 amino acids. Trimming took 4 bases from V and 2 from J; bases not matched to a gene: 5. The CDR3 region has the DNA TGTGCCAGCAGCCGAGGGACTAGCGGGAAACAAGAGACCCAGTACTTC. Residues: CASSRGTSGKQETQYF.

The CDR3 DNA follows: TGTGCCAGCAGGAAGCTTGAGGGTGCCGGGGAGCTGTTTTTT. Protein product: CASRKLEGAGELFF. The chain joins TRBV6-5 to TRBJ2-2; the D gene is possibly TRBD2 (5 bases). The ends were cut back, 6 bases at V and 6 bases at J, with 14 bases in the middle. The CDR3 extends over 14 amino acids. The germline gives CDR1 MNHEY, CDR2 SVGAGI.

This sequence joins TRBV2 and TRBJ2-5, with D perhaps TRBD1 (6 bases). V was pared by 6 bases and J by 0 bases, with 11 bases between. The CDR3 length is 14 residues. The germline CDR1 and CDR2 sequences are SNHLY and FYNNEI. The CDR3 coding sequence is TGTGCCAGCAGGGACAGTGAGTACCAAGAGACCCAGTACTTC. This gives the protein CASRDSEYQETQYF.

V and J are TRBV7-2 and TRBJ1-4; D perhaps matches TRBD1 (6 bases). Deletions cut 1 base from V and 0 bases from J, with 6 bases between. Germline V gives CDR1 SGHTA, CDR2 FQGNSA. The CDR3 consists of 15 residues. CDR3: CASSLDRATNEKLFF. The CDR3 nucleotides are TGTGCCAGCAGCTTAGACAGGGCAACTAATGAAAAACTGTTTTTT.

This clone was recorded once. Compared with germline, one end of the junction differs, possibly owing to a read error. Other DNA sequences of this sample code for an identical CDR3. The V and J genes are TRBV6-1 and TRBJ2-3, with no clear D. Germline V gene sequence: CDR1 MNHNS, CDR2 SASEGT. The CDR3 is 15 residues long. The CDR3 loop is CASSEWPSIPDTQYF. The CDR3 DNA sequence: TGTGCTAGCAGTGAATGGCCATCGATACCAGATACGCAGTATTTT.

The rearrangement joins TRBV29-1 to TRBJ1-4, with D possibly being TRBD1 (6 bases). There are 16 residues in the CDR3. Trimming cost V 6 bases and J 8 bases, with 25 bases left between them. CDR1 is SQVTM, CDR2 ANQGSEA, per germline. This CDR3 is CSVASLSGGGAEKLFF. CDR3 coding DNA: TGCAGCGTAGCCTCTTTAAGTGGCGGGGGCGCGGAAAAACTGTTTTTT.